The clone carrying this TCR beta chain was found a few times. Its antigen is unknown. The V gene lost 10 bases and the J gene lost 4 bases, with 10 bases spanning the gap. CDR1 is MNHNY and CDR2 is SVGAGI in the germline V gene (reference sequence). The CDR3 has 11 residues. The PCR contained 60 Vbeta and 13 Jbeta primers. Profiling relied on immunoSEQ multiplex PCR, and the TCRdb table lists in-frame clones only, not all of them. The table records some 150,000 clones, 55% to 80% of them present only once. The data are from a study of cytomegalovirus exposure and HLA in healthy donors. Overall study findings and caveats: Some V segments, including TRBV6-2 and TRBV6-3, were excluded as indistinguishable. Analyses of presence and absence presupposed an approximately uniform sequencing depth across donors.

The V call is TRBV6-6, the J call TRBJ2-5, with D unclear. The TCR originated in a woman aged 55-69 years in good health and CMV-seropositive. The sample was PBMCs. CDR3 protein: CATYLSETQYF. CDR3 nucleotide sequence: TGTGCCACCTACCTTTCAGAGACCCAGTACTTC.